This T cell receptor (beta chain) appears in the sequencing data of a study of T-cell memory formation after mild COVID-19. TCRdb reanalysed the 5' RACE reads using MiXCR and keeps one entry per CDR3 protein. The table records 500,000 to 650,000 distinct CDR3 sequences, roughly a fifth of them present only once. Overall study results and limits: A balance of CD4 and CD8 characterized clones contracting day 15 to 85, whereas later expanders leaned CD4+. Contracting CD4+ clones were located mainly in CM and EM, and CD8+ clones in EMRA.

V dropped 6 bases and J dropped 0 bases, with 13 bases sitting between them. This CDR3 contains 15 residues. On this clonotype: Antigen specificity is unknown.

This receptor was identified in an adult woman who had mild COVID-19 (a few samples of this study predate the infection). Cell type and time point are not known. Specimen: PBMCs or a T cell subset sorted from them (not recorded which). The J gene is TRBJ2-3, the V gene TRBV12-3 or TRBV12-4; the D is unclear. CDR3 sequence reads: CASSRLVSSTDTQYF. The CDR3 DNA sequence: TGTGCCAGCAGCCGTCTCGTGTCTAGCACAGATACGCAGTATTTT.